This record looks at one T cell receptor (beta chain) sequence and its context. The data were taken from a study of radiotherapy plus CTLA-4 blockade in lung cancer. The V gene's germline CDR1 is GTSNPN and CDR2 SVGIG (reference sequence). The CDR3 contains 14 residues. The V gene lost 3 bases and the J gene lost 1 base, with 10 bases spanning the gap. Generated by immunoSEQ multiplex PCR, the TCRdb table keeps only in-frame clones and is missing some. The repertoire holds about 50,000 clones, approximately 70% seen once, with roughly 3.5% in the top ten. The sequence was collected from a human donor with non-small cell lung cancer who had a complete response to radiotherapy plus ipilimumab. J is TRBJ1-3 and V is TRBV30; D gene unclear. The sample was peripheral blood, taken from a patient treated with radiotherapy plus ipilimumab. CDR3 nucleotide sequence: TGTGCCTGGAGCAGAGGGCAGTCTGGAAACACCATATATTTT. Its translation is CAWSRGQSGNTIYF.